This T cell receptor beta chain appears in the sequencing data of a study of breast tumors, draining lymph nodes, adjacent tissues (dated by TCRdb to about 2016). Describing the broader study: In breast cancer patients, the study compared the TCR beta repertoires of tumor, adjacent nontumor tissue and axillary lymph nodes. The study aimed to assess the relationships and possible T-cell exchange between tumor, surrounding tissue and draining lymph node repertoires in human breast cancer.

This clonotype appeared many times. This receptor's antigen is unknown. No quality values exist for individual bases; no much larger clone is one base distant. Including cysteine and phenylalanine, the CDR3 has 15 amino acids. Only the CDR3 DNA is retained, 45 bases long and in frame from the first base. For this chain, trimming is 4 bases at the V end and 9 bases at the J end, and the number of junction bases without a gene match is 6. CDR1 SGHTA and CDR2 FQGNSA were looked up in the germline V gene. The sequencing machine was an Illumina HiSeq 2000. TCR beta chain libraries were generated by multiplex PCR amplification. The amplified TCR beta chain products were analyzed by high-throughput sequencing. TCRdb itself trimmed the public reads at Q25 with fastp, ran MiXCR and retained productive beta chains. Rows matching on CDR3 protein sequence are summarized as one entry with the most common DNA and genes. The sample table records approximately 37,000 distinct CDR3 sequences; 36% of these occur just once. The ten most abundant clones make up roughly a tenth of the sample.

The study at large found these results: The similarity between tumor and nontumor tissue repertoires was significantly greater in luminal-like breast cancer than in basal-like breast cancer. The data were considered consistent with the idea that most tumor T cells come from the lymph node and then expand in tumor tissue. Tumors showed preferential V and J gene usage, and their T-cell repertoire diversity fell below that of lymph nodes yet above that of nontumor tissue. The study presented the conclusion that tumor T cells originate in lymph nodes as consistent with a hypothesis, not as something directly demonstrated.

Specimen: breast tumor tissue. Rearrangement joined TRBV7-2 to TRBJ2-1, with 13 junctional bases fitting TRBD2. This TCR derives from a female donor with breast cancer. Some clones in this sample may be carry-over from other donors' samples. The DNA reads TGTGCCAGCAGCTCAGGACTAGCGGGAGCTAGTGAGCAGTTCTTC. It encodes CASSSGLAGASEQFF.